This passage covers 5 T cell receptor beta chains from one sample sequenced in a study of spatial heterogeneity in lung cancer (dated by TCRdb to about 2019). The paper as a whole reports these results and caveats: The number of expanded intratumoral alpha and beta TCRs correlated with the tumor nonsynonymous mutation count.

Library preparation used 5' RACE. The reads were generated on a NextSeq 500. Using fastp at Q25 and MiXCR, TCRdb reprocessed the public reads and kept productive beta chains. Entries are consolidated by CDR3 protein sequence, retaining the most common genes and DNA. The sample records 8,000 to 9,500 distinct CDR3 sequences, roughly 2.8% of which are singletons. The top ten clonotypes cover approximately 15% of the sample. This specimen's time point label, per the study, means: sample taken at primary tumor resection. These receptors' antigens are unknown. The sample in question was lung tumor tissue, obtained at surgery. The receptors stem from a male donor with early-stage non-small cell lung cancer.

This clonotype occurred many times. The rearrangement uses TRBV4-3 and TRBJ1-4; the match to TRBD1 covers 10 bases. The CDR3 sequence is 14 residues long. Trimming removed 4 bases from V and 8 bases from J; junction bases left unmatched: 4. CDR1 and CDR2 from the germline V gene are LGHNA and YSLEER. CDR3 nucleotides: TGCGCCAGCAGCCGGGACAGGGGTTACGAAAAACTGTTTTTT. This translates into CASSRDRGYEKLFF.

In this sample, this clonotype turned up many times. The chain combines TRBV10-3 with TRBJ2-7; D is ambiguous. Germline assignment: CDR1 ENHRY and CDR2 SYGVKD. The V end was cut by 0 bases, the J end by 3 bases, with 6 bases between. The CDR3 has 13 residues. CDR3 protein: CAISESNSYEQYF. The CDR3 region has the DNA TGTGCCATCAGTGAGTCCAACAGCTACGAGCAGTACTTC.

The rearrangement links TRBV6-4 to TRBJ2-2; D not certain. Germline V lookup: CDR1 MRHNA, CDR2 SNTAGT. This CDR3 has 12 amino acids. V lost 7 bases and J 5 bases, leaving 8 bases between the germline ends. DNA for the CDR3: TGTGCCAGCAAACGAGGAACCGGGGAGCTGTTTTTT. Translated, it gives CASKRGTGELFF.

This clonotype was counted at least ten times. V usage is TRBV4-2 and J usage is TRBJ2-1; the D gene could be TRBD1 or TRBD2 (5 bases each). Germline V CDR1 and CDR2: LGHNA, YNFKEQ. This CDR3 contains 12 residues. V was clipped by 1 base and J by 12 bases, with 10 bases between them. The CDR3 coding sequence is TGTGCCAGCAGCCAAGGGGGCGCGGGGCAGTTCTTC. This translates into CASSQGGAGQFF.

This clonotype has a count of ten or more. The chain employs TRBV2 and TRBJ2-2; D possibly corresponds to TRBD2 (5 bases). The V end was cut by 7 bases, the J end by 6 bases, with 24 bases between. This CDR3 spans 17 amino acids. CDR1 is SNHLY and CDR2 is FYNNEI in the germline V gene. The CDR3 loop is CASKLVDSDLVAGELFF. DNA for the CDR3: TGTGCCAGCAAATTGGTCGATAGCGACCTAGTGGCCGGGGAGCTGTTTTTT.